Listed below are T cell receptor beta chains from one sample, sequenced in a study of shared clonotypes between healthy human individuals. This table comes from immunoSEQ multiplex PCR, and its TCRdb copy is limited to in-frame clones, with some not included. The sample includes about 340,000 clones, around 67% of them seen just once. Sequencing used memory CD4+ T cells sorted from blood. The receptors here all came from a man aged 25-45 years in good health. The conserved cysteine and the conserved F or W are not part of the CDR3 here.

j_gene,v_gene,CDR3aa
TRBJ2-5,TRBV5-1,ASSLGGSQETQY
TRBJ2-6,TRBV6-1,ASSATVSTGANVLT
TRBJ1-2,TRBV6-1,ASSETGRGGYGYT
TRBJ2-5,TRBV5-1,ASRPGRGGQYQETQY
TRBJ1-2,TRBV29-1,SSAVSGSYT
TRBJ1-1,TRBV7-2,ASSSSMNTEAF
TRBJ1-1,TRBV27,ASSLSRGAGTEAF
TRBJ1-3,TRBV19,ASSIRGVSGNTIY
TRBJ1-1,TRBV28,ASTLTGGTEAF
TRBJ2-7,TRBV28,ASSLGSYYEQY
TRBJ2-3,TRBV28,ASSRGLAGGDTQY
TRBJ2-5,TRBV15,ATSSFGGREETQY
TRBJ1-2,TRBV5-6,ASSSLVGSNYGYT
TRBJ1-2,TRBV6-6,ASSYSGAPRGGYT
TRBJ2-1,TRBV5-6,ASSLPTKVYNEQF
TRBJ2-7,TRBV10-3,AISDPGTRGFPDEQY
TRBJ2-2,TRBV5-4,ASSLAGLAGRAGELF
TRBJ2-2,TRBV9,ASSSRLAGRVGELF
TRBJ1-1,TRBV7-9,ASSSQANTEAF
TRBJ2-7,TRBV10-2,ASSGSYEQY
TRBJ1-5,TRBV7-2,ASSQTGIYQPQH
TRBJ1-3,TRBV7-2,ASSSSLWTGLNTIY
TRBJ2-7,TRBV5-1,ASSLVPSSYEQY
TRBJ1-5,TRBV7-8,ASSLGQAQPQH
TRBJ1-5,TRBV6-8,ARKDPEDRYNQPQH
TRBJ1-1,TRBV13,ASSSRGQLNTEAF
TRBJ2-3,TRBV7-2,ASSLGLAADTQY
TRBJ2-5,TRBV30,AWSAGHEETQY
TRBJ2-1,TRBV10-3,AITMDPSGNEQF
TRBJ1-2,TRBV29-1,SASDSPPNYGYT
TRBJ2-3,TRBV19,ASSTSGKGSTDTQY
TRBJ1-1,TRBV30,AWRGFVTEAF
TRBJ2-7,TRBV7-9,ASSLLTSGKYYEQY
TRBJ2-7,TRBV7-8,ASSFSAGLHEQY
TRBJ2-7,TRBV6-5,ASSPTLLGGYEQY
TRBJ2-1,TRBV2,ASTKKAGTGNEQF
TRBJ1-2,TRBV20-1,SARGTSGYT
TRBJ2-6,TRBV27,ASSWGRGRSGANVLT
TRBJ1-4,TRBV5-4,ASSLGATNEKLF
TRBJ1-2,TRBV7-9,ASSFSFRGADGYT
TRBJ2-1,TRBV28,ASSSPGRGRNEQF
TRBJ2-4,TRBV6-1,ASGTALAKNIQY
TRBJ1-1,TRBV19,ASSIGLGTVLREAF